This TCR beta chain appears in the sequencing data of a study of T cells after yellow fever vaccination. There are a few counts of this clonotype. The antigen remains unidentified. Each CDR3 protein gets one entry after TCRdb re-called the 5' RACE reads with MiXCR. The data hold about 330,000 distinct CDR3 sequences, with 6.5% to 8.5% observed a single time. Study outcomes and limitations: Weaker, the secondary response had a peak occurring faster, on day 5 versus 15. After the booster, over 95% of CD4 and approximately 90% of CD8 primary-response clones were re-detected. Only a minor proportion of clonotypes was detected across both CD4 and CD8 compartments. The bulk population could contribute abundant contaminating clonotypes to FACS-sorted repertoires.

V lost 6 bases and J lost 6; bases outside the gene matches: 7. CDR3 length: 13 residues. This clonotype was sampled from a man aged 18 to 30 who received the YFV17D yellow fever vaccine. The chain combines TRBV12-3 or TRBV12-4 with TRBJ1-2, with 7 bases fitting TRBD1. This specimen consisted of PBMCs, obtained about 41 days after the first yellow fever vaccination. The DNA for the CDR3 is TGTGCCAGCAGCGTCAGACAGGGTAATGGCTACACCTTC. Translated: CASSVRQGNGYTF.